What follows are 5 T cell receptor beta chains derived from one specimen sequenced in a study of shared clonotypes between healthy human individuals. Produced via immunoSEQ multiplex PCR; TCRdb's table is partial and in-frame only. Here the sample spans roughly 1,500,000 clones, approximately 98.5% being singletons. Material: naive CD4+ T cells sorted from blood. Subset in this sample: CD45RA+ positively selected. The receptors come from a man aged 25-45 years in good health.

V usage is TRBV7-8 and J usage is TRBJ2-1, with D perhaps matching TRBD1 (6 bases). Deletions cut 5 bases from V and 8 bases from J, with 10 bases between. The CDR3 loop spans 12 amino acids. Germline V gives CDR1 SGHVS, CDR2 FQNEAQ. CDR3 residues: CASSVQGDEQFF. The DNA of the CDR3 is TGTGCCAGCAGCGTACAGGGAGATGAGCAGTTCTTC.

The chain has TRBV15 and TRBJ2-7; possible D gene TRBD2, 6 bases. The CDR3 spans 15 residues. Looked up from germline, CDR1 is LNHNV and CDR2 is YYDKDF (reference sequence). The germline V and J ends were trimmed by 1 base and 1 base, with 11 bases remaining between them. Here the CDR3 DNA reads TGTGCCACCAGCAGAGGACGACTAGGATCCTACGAGCAGTACTTC. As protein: CATSRGRLGSYEQYF.

The CDR3 region is CASSSNTRRGNTEAFF. The CDR3 DNA is TGCGCCAGCAGCTCGAACACCCGGCGAGGGAACACTGAAGCTTTCTTT. The chain uses TRBV5-1 and TRBJ1-1; D uncertain. Per germline, CDR1 SGHRS and CDR2 YFSETQ. With 3 bases removed from V and 1 base from J, the gap between germline ends came to 16 bases. The CDR3 totals 16 residues.

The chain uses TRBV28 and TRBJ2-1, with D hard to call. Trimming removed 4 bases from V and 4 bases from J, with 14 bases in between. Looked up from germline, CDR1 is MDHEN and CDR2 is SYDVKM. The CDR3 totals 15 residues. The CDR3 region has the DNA TGTGCCAGCAGTTCGTCACTCCTAGGGTACAATGAGCAGTTCTTC. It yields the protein CASSSSLLGYNEQFF.

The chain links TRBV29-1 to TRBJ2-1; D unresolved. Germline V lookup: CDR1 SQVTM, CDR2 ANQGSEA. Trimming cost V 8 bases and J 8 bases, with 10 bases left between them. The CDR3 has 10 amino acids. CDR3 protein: CSYAHDEQFF. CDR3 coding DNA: TGCAGCTACGCTCATGATGAGCAGTTCTTC.